The T cell receptor (beta chain) described here comes from a study of cytomegalovirus exposure and HLA in healthy donors. Study context: Early on, a data release was issued that held 80 million to 90 million unique TCRs from HLA-typed donors.

This CDR3 is built from 19 residues. Details on this clone: Its antigen is undetermined.

Study-wide results and caveats: What a later analysis reportedly showed was that an Asian-associated ancestry cluster had fewer N-insertions than the approximately 700-donor mean.

This PCR relied on a set of 60 Vbeta primers and 13 Jbeta primers. The assay was immunoSEQ multiplex PCR, and TCRdb's table has in-frame clones only and misses some. Among about 170,000 clones listed, 70% to 90% were seen once. The chain couples TRBV21-1 to TRBJ2-1; the D call TRBD1 from the table was never checked on the DNA. TRBV21-1 is an annotated pseudogene. The sequence came from a man under 40 in good health and CMV-seropositive. Sequencing was performed on PBMCs. For the CDR3, the DNA is TGTGCCAGCAGTCCCAGGTTCCGGGACAGGCGATGGTCCTACAATGAGCAGTTCTTC. Translation: CASSPRFRDRRWSYNEQFF.